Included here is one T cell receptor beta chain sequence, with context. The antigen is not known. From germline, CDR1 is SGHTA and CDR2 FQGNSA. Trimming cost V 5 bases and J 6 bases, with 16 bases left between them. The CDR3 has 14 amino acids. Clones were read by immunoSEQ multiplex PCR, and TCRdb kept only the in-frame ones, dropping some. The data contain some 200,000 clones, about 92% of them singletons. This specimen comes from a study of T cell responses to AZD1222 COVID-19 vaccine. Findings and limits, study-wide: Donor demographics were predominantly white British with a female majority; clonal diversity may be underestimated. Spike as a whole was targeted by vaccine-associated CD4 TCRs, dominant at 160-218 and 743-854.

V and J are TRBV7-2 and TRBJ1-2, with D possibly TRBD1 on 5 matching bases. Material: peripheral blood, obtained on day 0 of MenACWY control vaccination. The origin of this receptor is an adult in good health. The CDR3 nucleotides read TGTGCCAGCAGCCCTTCAGTGGGGGGAAATGGCTACACCTTC. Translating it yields CASSPSVGGNGYTF.